These 32 T cell receptor beta chains were sequenced from one sample in a study of monozygotic twins with inflammatory bowel disease. TCRdb processed the 5' RACE reads again and assigns one entry to each CDR3 protein, with no DNA. Its table records over 120,000 distinct CDR3 sequences. Sequenced sample: blood. These receptors all stem from a human donor with ulcerative colitis or Crohn's disease, or a healthy co-twin of an affected twin (not recorded which).

The CDR3 loop is CASSTLADTQYF. This chain uses TRBV13 with TRBJ2-3; TCRdb outputs TRBD1, but without DNA this stays unchecked. This CDR3 has 12 amino acids. Per germline, CDR1 PRHDT and CDR2 FYEKMQ (reference sequence).

The J gene is TRBJ2-2, the V gene TRBV9; TCRdb's D gene call, TRBD1, goes unchecked for lack of DNA. The CDR3 loop spans 15 amino acids. Germline CDR1 SGDLS, CDR2 YYNGEE. The CDR3 here is CASSVAPRGEGELFF.

The chain couples TRBV27 to TRBJ2-6. The CDR3 loop spans 17 amino acids. CDR1 and CDR2 from the germline V gene are MNHEY and SMNVEV (reference sequence). The CDR3 loop is CASSLFTQGSGANVLTF.

CDR3 loop: CASSSGVYYGYTF. The V and J genes are TRBV12-3 or TRBV12-4 and TRBJ1-2. CDR3 length equals 13 residues.

The chain carries TRBV7-6 and TRBJ2-7; lacking DNA, the TRBD1 call made by TCRdb goes unchecked. Germline V gene data show CDR1 as SGHVS and CDR2 as FNYEAQ. The CDR3 has 15 amino acids. CDR3 sequence: CASSLQGTGIYEQYF.

J is TRBJ2-1 and V is TRBV11-3; TCRdb's assignment of TRBD1 cannot be checked, as there is no DNA. This CDR3 has 15 amino acids. From germline, CDR1 is SGHNT and CDR2 YENEEA. The CDR3 protein is CASSSRLASYNEQFF. Complete variable domain (other parts from reference TRBV11-3 and TRBJ2-1): EAGVVQSPRYKIIEKKQPVAFWCNPISGHNTLYWYLQNLGQGPELLIRYENEEAVDDSQLPKDRFSAERLKGVDSTLKIQPAELGDSAVYLCASSSRLASYNEQFFGPGTRLTVL.

The chain is built from TRBV12-3 or TRBV12-4 and TRBJ1-1. The CDR3 contains 15 residues. CDR3 amino acids: CASSPSGGMNTEAFF.

The V call is TRBV20-1, the J call TRBJ2-3. The length of the CDR3 is 15 residues. The germline V gene has CDR1 DFQATT and CDR2 SNEGSKA (reference sequence). CDR3 residues: CTAREGWARTDTQYF.

The chain employs TRBV7-9 and TRBJ1-1; TCRdb outputs TRBD1, but without DNA this stays unchecked. From germline, CDR1 is SEHNR and CDR2 FQNEAQ (reference sequence). This CDR3 has 14 amino acids. The CDR3 protein is CASSSAPANTEAFF.

The chain combines TRBV9 with TRBJ1-2; TCRdb lists TRBD1, though no DNA is available to test this call. CDR3 size: 14 residues. Germline loops: CDR1 SGDLS, CDR2 YYNGEE. CDR3 protein: CASSAGQPNYGYTF.

The J gene is TRBJ2-7, the V gene TRBV5-1; there is no DNA to check the TCRdb D call of TRBD2. The CDR3 contains 15 residues. Per germline, CDR1 SGHRS and CDR2 YFSETQ. This CDR3 is CASRYSVAGGGDQYF.

The chain carries TRBV15 and TRBJ2-7. Germline CDR1 reads LNHNV; CDR2 reads YYDKDF (reference sequence). The CDR3 sequence is 15 residues long. CDR3 loop: CATSRDPAAPYEQYF.

This chain uses TRBV28 with TRBJ2-3; TCRdb selects TRBD2, and the lack of DNA leaves this call unchecked. Germline loops: CDR1 MDHEN, CDR2 SYDVKM. The length of the CDR3 is 14 residues. CDR3: CASDEGEGRDTQYF. Using reference TRBV28 and TRBJ2-3 for the parts outside the CDR3, the full variable domain is DVKVTQSSRYLVKRTGEKVFLECVQDMDHENMFWYRQDPGLGLRLIYFSYDVKMKEKGDIPEGYSVSREKKERFSLILESASTNQTSMYLCASDEGEGRDTQYFGPGTRLTVL.

This chain connects TRBV20-1 to TRBJ2-4. Germline CDR1 is DFQATT and CDR2 is SNEGSKA (reference sequence). The CDR3 has 14 residues. CDR3 protein: CSARGGVAKNIQYF.

This chain joins TRBV5-1 and TRBJ1-6; TCRdb's D gene call, TRBD1, goes unchecked for lack of DNA. Germline loops: CDR1 SGHRS, CDR2 YFSETQ. CDR3 length equals 14 residues. CDR3 region: CASSNGGVTKSFHF.

The chain carries TRBV7-2 and TRBJ2-5; TCRdb designates TRBD2, a call that cannot be tested without DNA. This CDR3 is 14 amino acids long. Germline V CDR1 and CDR2: SGHTA, FQGNSA. CDR3 protein: CASSLARGLETQYF. Drawing the rest from reference TRBV7-2 and TRBJ2-5, the complete variable domain is GAGVSQSPSNKVTEKGKDVELRCDPISGHTALYWYRQSLGQGLEFLIYFQGNSAPDKSGLPSDRFSAERTGGSVSTLTIQRTQQEDSAVYLCASSLARGLETQYFGPGTRLLVL.

The chain combines TRBV5-1 with TRBJ2-5; TCRdb gives TRBD1 as the D gene, but with no DNA this cannot be confirmed. The CDR3 covers 13 residues. CDR1 SGHRS and CDR2 YFSETQ come from the germline V gene. Here the CDR3 reads CASSLHRQETQYF.

The chain recombines TRBV7-2 with TRBJ2-7. Per the germline V gene, CDR1 is SGHTA and CDR2 is FQGNSA. CDR3 length: 13 amino acids. Here the CDR3 reads CASSRVQSSEQYF.

The J gene is TRBJ2-2, the V gene TRBV29-1. Germline V gene data show CDR1 as SQVTM and CDR2 as ANQGSEA. The CDR3 is 14 amino acids. The CDR3 region is CSVGVAGYTGELFF.

This chain links TRBV5-1 with TRBJ1-4. In germline, CDR1 is SGHRS, CDR2 YFSETQ. The CDR3 contains 15 residues. This CDR3 reads CASSFDRSTNEKLFF.

The V call is TRBV4-2, the J call TRBJ2-7; the D gene TCRdb calls, TRBD1, cannot be checked with no DNA. This CDR3 is 19 amino acids long. Germline V CDR1 and CDR2: LGHNA, YNFKEQ. CDR3 amino acids: CASSQDRGSGGIQTYEQYF.

This chain connects TRBV6-1 to TRBJ2-1; TCRdb designates TRBD1, a call that cannot be tested without DNA. This CDR3 contains 16 residues. CDR1 is MNHNS and CDR2 is SASEGT in the germline V gene. CDR3 sequence reads: CASSPSGDVANNEQFF.

This rearrangement joins TRBV2 to TRBJ1-2; as DNA is missing, the TRBD1 call by TCRdb cannot be tested. Germline values: CDR1 SNHLY, CDR2 FYNNEI. The CDR3 length is 14 residues. Here the CDR3 reads CASAMTGGNYGYTF.

The V and J genes are TRBV10-2 and TRBJ2-3. CDR3 length equals 13 residues. Germline V gene lookup returns CDR1 WSHSY and CDR2 SAAADI. The CDR3 spells CATEKTYTDTQYF.

The chain uses TRBV3-1 and TRBJ1-2. The germline gives CDR1 LGHDT, CDR2 YNNKEL (reference sequence). The CDR3 totals 13 residues. CDR3 sequence: CASSQVVLYGYTF.

This chain joins TRBV21-1 and TRBJ2-2; absent DNA, TCRdb's TRBD1 call cannot be checked. TRBV21-1 is shown as a pseudogene. This CDR3 has 15 amino acids. The CDR3 reads CASSNRDRDTGELFF.

V is TRBV20-1 and J is TRBJ1-5. From germline, CDR1 is DFQATT and CDR2 SNEGSKA (reference sequence). The CDR3 runs 13 residues. CDR3 sequence reads: CSARAGGAQPQHF.

CDR3 residues: CASSAGGQGQTQYF. The gene calls are TRBV25-1 and TRBJ2-5; as DNA is missing, the TRBD1 call by TCRdb cannot be tested. Germline lookup yields CDR1 MGHDK and CDR2 SYGVNS. The CDR3 spans 14 residues.

The rearrangement uses TRBV20-1 and TRBJ1-2. In germline, CDR1 is DFQATT, CDR2 SNEGSKA (reference sequence). The CDR3 is made up of 13 amino acids. CDR3: CSARDNRNYGYTF.

The CDR3 here is CASSLPLADYNEQFF. This sequence joins TRBV27 and TRBJ2-1. Germline CDR1 and CDR2: MNHEY and SMNVEV (reference sequence). This CDR3 is built from 15 residues.

This chain uses TRBV20-1 with TRBJ2-3; TCRdb returns TRBD2, unconfirmable since there is no DNA. This CDR3 is built from 17 residues. Looked up from germline, CDR1 is DFQATT and CDR2 is SNEGSKA (reference sequence). The CDR3 loop is CSAPSSGTFSSTDTQYF.

This rearrangement joins TRBV27 to TRBJ2-7; the D call from TCRdb, TRBD1, cannot be confirmed without DNA. The germline gives CDR1 MNHEY, CDR2 SMNVEV (reference sequence). CDR3 length: 16 residues. CDR3 protein: CASSPLRTGGRYEQYF.